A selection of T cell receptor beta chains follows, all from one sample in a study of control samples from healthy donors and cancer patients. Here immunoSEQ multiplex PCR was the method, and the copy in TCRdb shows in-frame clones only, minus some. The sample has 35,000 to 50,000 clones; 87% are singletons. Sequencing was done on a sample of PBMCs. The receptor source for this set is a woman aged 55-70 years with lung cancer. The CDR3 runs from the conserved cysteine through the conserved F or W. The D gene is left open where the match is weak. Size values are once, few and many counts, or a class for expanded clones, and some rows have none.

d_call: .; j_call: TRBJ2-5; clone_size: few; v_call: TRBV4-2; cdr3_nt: TGTGCCAGCAGCCAAGATTCCGGTCAAGAGACCCAGTACTTC; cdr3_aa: CASSQDSGQETQYF
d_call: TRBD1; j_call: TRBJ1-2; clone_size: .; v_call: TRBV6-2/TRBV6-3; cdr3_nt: TGTGCCAGCAGTCGCCCCCGGGACAGGGGATTTGGCTACACCTTC; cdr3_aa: CASSRPRDRGFGYTF
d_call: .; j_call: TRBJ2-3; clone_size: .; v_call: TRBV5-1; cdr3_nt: TGCGCCAGCAGCTTGTCGGACCGCACAGATACGCAGTATTTT; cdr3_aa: CASSLSDRTDTQYF
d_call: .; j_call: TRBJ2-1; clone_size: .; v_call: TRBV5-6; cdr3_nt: TGTGCCAGCAGCTCGGTTCAGAGCAATGAGCAGTTCTTC; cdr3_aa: CASSSVQSNEQFF
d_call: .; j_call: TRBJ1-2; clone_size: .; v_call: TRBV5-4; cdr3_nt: TGTGCCAGCAGAGGGGGGGGACCGATCACCTTC; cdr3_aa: CASRGGGPITF
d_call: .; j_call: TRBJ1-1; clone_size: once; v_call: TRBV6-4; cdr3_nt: TGTGCCACCCGACCAACCTTGAACACTGAAGCTTTCTTT; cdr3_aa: CATRPTLNTEAFF
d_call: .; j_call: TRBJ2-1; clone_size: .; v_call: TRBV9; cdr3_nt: TGTGCCAGCAGCGAAGGCGGGAATCAGTTCTTC; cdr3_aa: CASSEGGNQFF
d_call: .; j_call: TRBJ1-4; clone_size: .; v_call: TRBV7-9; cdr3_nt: TGTGCCAGCAGCTTAGCGATGAAGAATGAAAAACTGTTTTTT; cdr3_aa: CASSLAMKNEKLFF
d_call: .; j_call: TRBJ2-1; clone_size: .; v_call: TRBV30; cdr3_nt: TGTGCCTGGACGAACGGGTGGAATGAGCAGTTCTTC; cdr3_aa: CAWTNGWNEQFF
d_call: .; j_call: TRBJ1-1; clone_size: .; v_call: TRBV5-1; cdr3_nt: TGCGCCAGCAGCTTGGCAGGGTTTGGAGCTGAAGCTTTCTTT; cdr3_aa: CASSLAGFGAEAFF
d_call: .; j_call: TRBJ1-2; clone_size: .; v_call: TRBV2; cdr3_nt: TGTGCCAGCAGTGGACAGGCGGCGAGTGGCTACACCTTC; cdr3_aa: CASSGQAASGYTF